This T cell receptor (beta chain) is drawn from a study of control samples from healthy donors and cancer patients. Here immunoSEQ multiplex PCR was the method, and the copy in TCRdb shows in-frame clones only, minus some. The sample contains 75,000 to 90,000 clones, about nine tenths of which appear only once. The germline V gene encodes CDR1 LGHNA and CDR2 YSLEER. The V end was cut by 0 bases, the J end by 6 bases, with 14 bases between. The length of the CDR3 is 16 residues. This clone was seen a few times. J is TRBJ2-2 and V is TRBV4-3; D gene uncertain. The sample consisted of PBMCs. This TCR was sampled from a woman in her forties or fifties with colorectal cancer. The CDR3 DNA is TGCGCCAGCAGCCAAGATGGGTTCTTTGGGGCCGGGGAGCTGTTTTTT. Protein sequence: CASSQDGFFGAGELFF.